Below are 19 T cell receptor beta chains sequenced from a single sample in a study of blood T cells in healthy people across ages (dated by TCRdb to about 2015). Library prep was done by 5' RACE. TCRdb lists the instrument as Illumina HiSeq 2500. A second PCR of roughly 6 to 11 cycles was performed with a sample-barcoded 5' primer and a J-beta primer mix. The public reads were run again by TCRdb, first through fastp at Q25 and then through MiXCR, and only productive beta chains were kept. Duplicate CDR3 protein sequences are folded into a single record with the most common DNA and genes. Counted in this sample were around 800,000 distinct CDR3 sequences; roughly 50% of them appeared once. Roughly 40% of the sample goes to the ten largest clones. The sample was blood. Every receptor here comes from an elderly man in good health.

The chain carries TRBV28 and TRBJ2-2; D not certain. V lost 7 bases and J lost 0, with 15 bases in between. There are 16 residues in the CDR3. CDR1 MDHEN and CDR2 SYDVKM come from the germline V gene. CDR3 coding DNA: TGTGCCAGCACCCCCTCCCGGGCACCGAACACCGGGGAGCTGTTTTTT. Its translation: CASTPSRAPNTGELFF.

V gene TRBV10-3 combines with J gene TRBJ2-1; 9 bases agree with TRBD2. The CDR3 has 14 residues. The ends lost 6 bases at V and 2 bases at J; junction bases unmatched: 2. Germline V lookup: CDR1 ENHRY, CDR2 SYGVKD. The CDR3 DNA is TGTGCCATCAGCTCTAGCGGGACCTACAATGAGCAGTTCTTC. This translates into CAISSSGTYNEQFF.

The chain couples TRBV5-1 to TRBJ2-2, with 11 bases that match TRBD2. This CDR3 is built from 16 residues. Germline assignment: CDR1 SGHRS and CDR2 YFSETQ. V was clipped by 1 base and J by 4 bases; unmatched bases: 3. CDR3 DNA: TGCGCCAGCAGCTTGTCCGGGACTAGCGGCACCGGGGAGCTGTTTTTT. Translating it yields CASSLSGTSGTGELFF. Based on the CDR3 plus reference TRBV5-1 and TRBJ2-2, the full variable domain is KAGVTQTPRYLIKTRGQQVTLSCSPISGHRSVSWYQQTPGQGLQFLFEYFSETQRNKGNFPGRFSGRQFSNSRSEMNVSTLELGDSALYLCASSLSGTSGTGELFFGEGSRLTVL.

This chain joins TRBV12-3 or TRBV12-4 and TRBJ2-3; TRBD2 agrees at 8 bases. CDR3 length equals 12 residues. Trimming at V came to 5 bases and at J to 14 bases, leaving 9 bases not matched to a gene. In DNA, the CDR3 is TGTGCCAGCAGTCGGACCTCGGGGGGGGCGTATTTT. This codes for CASSRTSGGAYF.

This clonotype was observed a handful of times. The CDR3 loop is CASSQEGGLSYEQYF. The CDR3 region has the DNA TGTGCCAGCAGCCAAGAGGGGGGCCTCTCCTACGAGCAGTACTTC. This chain uses TRBV3-1 with TRBJ2-7; D possibly matches TRBD1 or TRBD2 (6 bases each). CDR1 is LGHDT, CDR2 YNNKEL, per germline (reference sequence). This CDR3 is 15 amino acids long. With 0 bases removed from V and 0 bases from J, the gap between germline ends came to 9 bases.

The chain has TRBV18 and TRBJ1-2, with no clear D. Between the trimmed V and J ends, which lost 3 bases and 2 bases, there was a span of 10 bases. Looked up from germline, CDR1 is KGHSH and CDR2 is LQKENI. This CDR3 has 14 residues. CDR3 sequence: CASSPSTENYGYTF. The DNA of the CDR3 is TGTGCCAGCTCACCCTCGACGGAGAACTATGGCTACACCTTC. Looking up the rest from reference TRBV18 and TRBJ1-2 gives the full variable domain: NAGVMQNPRHLVRRRGQEARLRCSPMKGHSHVYWYRQLPEEGLKFMVYLQKENIIDESGMPKERFSAEFPKEGPSILRIQQVVRGDSAAYFCASSPSTENYGYTFGSGTRLTVV.

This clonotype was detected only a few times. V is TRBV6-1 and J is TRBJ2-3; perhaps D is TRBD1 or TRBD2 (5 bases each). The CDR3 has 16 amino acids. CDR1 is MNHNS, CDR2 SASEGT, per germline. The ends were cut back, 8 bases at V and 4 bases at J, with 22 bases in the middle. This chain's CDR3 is CASQRGRAVVADTQYF. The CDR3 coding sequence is TGTGCCAGCCAGAGGGGCAGGGCGGTTGTAGCAGATACGCAGTATTTT.

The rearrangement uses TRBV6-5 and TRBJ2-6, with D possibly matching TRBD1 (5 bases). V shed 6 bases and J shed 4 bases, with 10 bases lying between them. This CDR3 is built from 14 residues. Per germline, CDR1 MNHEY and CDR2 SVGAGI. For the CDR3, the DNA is TGTGCCAGCAGCGACAGTCCCGGGGCCAACGTCCTGACTTTC. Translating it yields CASSDSPGANVLTF.

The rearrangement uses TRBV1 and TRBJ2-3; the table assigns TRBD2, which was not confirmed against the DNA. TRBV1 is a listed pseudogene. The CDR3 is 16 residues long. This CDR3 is CTSSHQRAGARGYAYF. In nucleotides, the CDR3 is TGCACCAGCAGCCACCAGCGAGCGGGAGCCCGTGGGTACGCGTATTTT.

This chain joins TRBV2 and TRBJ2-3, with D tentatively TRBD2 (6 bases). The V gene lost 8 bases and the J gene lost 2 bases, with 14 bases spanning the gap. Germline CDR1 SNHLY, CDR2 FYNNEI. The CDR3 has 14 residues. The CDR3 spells CASELEGYTDTQYF. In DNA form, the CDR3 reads TGTGCCAGCGAACTGGAGGGATACACAGATACGCAGTATTTT.

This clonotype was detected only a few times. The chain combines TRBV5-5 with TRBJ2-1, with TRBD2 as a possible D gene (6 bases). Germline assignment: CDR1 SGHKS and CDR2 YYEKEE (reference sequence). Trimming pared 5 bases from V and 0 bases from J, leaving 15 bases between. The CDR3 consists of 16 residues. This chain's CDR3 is CASSTIPGLSYNEQFF. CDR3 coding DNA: TGTGCCAGCAGTACCATCCCGGGACTCTCCTACAATGAGCAGTTCTTC.

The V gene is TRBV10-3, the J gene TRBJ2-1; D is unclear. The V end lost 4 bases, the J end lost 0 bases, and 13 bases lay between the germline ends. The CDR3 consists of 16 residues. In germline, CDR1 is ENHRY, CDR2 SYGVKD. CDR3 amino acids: CAISVVGRGSYNEQFF. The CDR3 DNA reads TGTGCCATCAGTGTCGTCGGGCGAGGCTCCTACAATGAGCAGTTCTTC.

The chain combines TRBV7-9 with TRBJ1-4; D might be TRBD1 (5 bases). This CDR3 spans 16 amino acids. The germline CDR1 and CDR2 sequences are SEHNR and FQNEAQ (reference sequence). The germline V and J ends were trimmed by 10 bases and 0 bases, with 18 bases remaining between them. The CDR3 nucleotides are TGTGCCATCCACCACAGGCCCTCGGCAACTAATGAAAAACTGTTTTTT. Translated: CAIHHRPSATNEKLFF. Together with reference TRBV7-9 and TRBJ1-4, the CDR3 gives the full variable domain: DTGVSQNPRHKITKRGQNVTFRCDPISEHNRLYWYRQTLGQGPEFLTYFQNEAQLEKSRLLSDRFSAERPKGSFSTLEIQRTEQGDSAMYLCAIHHRPSATNEKLFFGSGTQLSVL.

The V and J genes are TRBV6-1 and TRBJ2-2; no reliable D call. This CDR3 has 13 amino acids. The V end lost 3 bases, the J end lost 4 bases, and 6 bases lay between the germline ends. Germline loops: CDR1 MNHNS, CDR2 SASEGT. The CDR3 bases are TGTGCCAGCAGTGAGATGCGCACCGGGGAGCTGTTTTTT. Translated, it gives CASSEMRTGELFF.

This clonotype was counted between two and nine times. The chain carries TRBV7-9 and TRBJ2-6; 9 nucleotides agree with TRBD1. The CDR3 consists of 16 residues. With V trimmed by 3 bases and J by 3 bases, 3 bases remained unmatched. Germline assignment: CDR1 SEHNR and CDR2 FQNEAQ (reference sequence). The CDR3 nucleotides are TGTGCCAGCAGCTTGGGGACAGGGATTGGGGCCAACGTCCTGACTTTC. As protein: CASSLGTGIGANVLTF.

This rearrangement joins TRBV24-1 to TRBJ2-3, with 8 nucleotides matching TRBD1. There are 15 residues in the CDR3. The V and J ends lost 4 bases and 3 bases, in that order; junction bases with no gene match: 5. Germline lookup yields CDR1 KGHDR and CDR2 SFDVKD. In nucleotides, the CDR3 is TGTGCCACCAGTGAGCAGGGGGCGGGTACAGATACGCAGTATTTT. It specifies CATSEQGAGTDTQYF.

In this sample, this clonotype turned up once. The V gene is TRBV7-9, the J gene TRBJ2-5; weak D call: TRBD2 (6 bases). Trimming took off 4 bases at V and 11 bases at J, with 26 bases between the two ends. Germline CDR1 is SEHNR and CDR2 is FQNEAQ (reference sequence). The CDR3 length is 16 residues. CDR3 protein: CASSSDPGGFEVEQYF. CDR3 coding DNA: TGTGCCAGCAGCTCCGATCCCGGGGGTTTCGAGGTGGAGCAGTACTTC.

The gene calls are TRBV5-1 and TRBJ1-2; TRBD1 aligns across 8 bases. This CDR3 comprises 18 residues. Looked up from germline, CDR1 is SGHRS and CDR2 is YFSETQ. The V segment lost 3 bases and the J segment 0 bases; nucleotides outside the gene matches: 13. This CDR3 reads CASSYAKGQGPANYGYTF. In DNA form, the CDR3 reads TGCGCCAGCAGCTACGCGAAAGGACAGGGCCCTGCTAACTATGGCTACACCTTC.

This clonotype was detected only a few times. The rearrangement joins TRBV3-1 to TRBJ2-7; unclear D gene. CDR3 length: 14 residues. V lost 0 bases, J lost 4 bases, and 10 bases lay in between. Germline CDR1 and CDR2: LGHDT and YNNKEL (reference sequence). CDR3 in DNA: TGTGCCAGCAGCCAAGATCGGGTTGTGTACGAGCAGTACTTC. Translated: CASSQDRVVYEQYF.